Below, 7 T cell receptor beta chains from the same sample are listed, as sequenced in a study of blood T cell repertoires in COVID-19 (dated by TCRdb to 2019 to 2021). The protocol used for the library was the immunoSEQ multiplex PCR assay. Here the immuneACCESS table is served through TCRdb, limited to in-frame sequences with V and J called. Missing clones are a known gap in these copies; in checked studies unresolved V genes cover under half, and the rest lacks a known reason. The sample table records fewer than 35,000 clones; roughly 91% of these occur just once. The top ten clonotypes cover less than 5% of the sample. The sequencing input was peripheral blood. These receptors were obtained from a man in his sixties or seventies with active COVID-19.

CDR3 nucleotides: TGTGCCACCAGCAGAGATGGGACAGGGAGCTCCTACGAGCAGTACTTC. Translated, it gives CATSRDGTGSSYEQYF. V gene TRBV15 combines with J gene TRBJ2-7; 9 bases map to TRBD1. With V trimmed by 0 bases and J by 0 bases, 3 bases remained unmatched. This CDR3 spans 16 amino acids. Germline-derived CDR1 and CDR2 are LNHNV and YYDKDF (reference sequence).

In its sample, this clone was seen a few times. V and J are TRBV5-4 and TRBJ2-7; perhaps TRBD2 as D (7 bases). CDR1 and CDR2 (germline): SGHNT, YYREEE (reference sequence). Trimming cost V 5 bases and J 6 bases, with 21 bases left between them. The CDR3 extends over 15 amino acids. This chain's CDR3 is CASSYEGGRSSEQYF. The CDR3 bases are TGTGCCAGCAGTTACGAGGGGGGGCGCAGCAGCGAGCAGTACTTC.

This clone showed up just a few times. The chain couples TRBV27 to TRBJ2-7; D gene ambiguous. The germline V gene has CDR1 MNHEY and CDR2 SMNVEV (reference sequence). This CDR3 has 14 residues. The V gene lost 6 bases and the J gene lost 3 bases, with 15 bases spanning the gap. CDR3 nucleotide sequence: TGTGCCAGCAGATCGGCCGGCTACTACTACGAGCAGTACTTC. Translated, it gives CASRSAGYYYEQYF.

The chain employs TRBV7-2 and TRBJ1-2, with TRBD1 identical over 8 bases. CDR1 is SGHTA and CDR2 is FQGNSA in the germline V gene. Trimming cost V 2 bases and J 4 bases; bases outside gene matches: 3. This CDR3 region has 14 residues. CDR3 amino acids: CASSLLQGAYGYTF. The DNA for the CDR3 is TGTGCCAGCAGCTTACTTCAGGGGGCCTATGGCTACACCTTC.

The V gene is TRBV7-6, the J gene TRBJ1-1, with 10 bases matching TRBD1. CDR1 and CDR2 (germline): SGHVS, FNYEAQ. The CDR3 is 15 residues long. The trim removed 1 base at V and 3 bases at J, leaving 2 bases unmatched. CDR3 sequence: CASSLVGTGDTEAFF. In nucleotides, the CDR3 is TGTGCCAGCAGCTTAGTCGGGACAGGGGACACTGAAGCTTTCTTT.

The rearrangement uses TRBV6-1 and TRBJ2-7; the match to TRBD2 covers 9 bases. Germline V lookup: CDR1 MNHNS, CDR2 SASEGT. V lost 0 bases and J lost 2; bases outside the gene matches: 2. This CDR3 has 15 amino acids. The CDR3 coding sequence is TGTGCCAGCAGTGAAGCCCCTAGCGGGGCCTACGAGCAGTACTTC. Encoded protein: CASSEAPSGAYEQYF.

V and J are TRBV30 and TRBJ1-1; possible D gene TRBD1, 6 bases. The CDR3 length is 13 residues. The germline gives CDR1 GTSNPN, CDR2 SVGIG (reference sequence). Trimming took 0 bases from V and 7 from J, leaving 12 bases between them. In DNA form, the CDR3 reads TGTGCCTGGAGTGTACTAAGGGGGTTTGAAGCTTTCTTT. This codes for CAWSVLRGFEAFF.